This TCR beta chain was profiled in a study of T cells in Graves' hyperthyroidism and ophthalmopathy. Study-level points and caveats: Onset of ophthalmopathy came a median around 6.5 months after the model predicted it.

Template material for amplifying TCR beta CDR3 regions consisted of RNA transcripts. During a first-round RT-PCR of the TCR CDR3, the HTBI primer set was used. TCRdb redid the calling of the multiplex PCR reads with MiXCR, one entry per CDR3 protein. This table holds more than 300,000 distinct CDR3 sequences, roughly 13% found once. This clonotype was counted many times. The target antigen is unknown. Looked up from germline, CDR1 is MNHNS and CDR2 is SASEGT. The V end was cut by 7 bases, the J end by 0 bases, with 18 bases between. CDR3 length: 16 residues. Hyperthyroidism had been newly diagnosed in patients aged 18 to 65, and its duration was under 2 months.

The sequence came from a woman aged 18-35 years with Graves' hyperthyroidism. The chain couples TRBV6-1 to TRBJ1-1; D gene ambiguous. Sequences were obtained from blood. The CDR3 is CASNTRGSGLNTEAFF. The DNA of the CDR3 is TGTGCCAGCAATACCCGCGGGAGCGGCTTGAACACTGAAGCTTTCTTT.